These 25 T cell receptor beta chains were all obtained from the same sample, sequenced in a study of graft-versus-host responses after intestinal transplantation. This table comes from immunoSEQ multiplex PCR, and its TCRdb copy is limited to in-frame clones, with some not included. The sample holds a few thousand clones, 72% seen once. To release intraepithelial and lamina propria lymphocytes, the graft tissue was processed. The sequencing here drew on ileum tissue, taken approximately 960 days after intestinal transplantation. The receptors were sampled from a human patient who received an intestinal transplant, so some T cells may come from the graft donor.

The sample holds one count of this clone. The genes are TRBV5-1 and TRBJ2-2, with D possibly called TRBD1 or TRBD2 (5 bases each). V lost 5 bases, J lost 6 bases, and 20 bases lay in between. Germline V gene lookup returns CDR1 SGHRS and CDR2 YFSETQ. The CDR3 loop spans 16 amino acids. CDR3 residues: CASSKTAQGAAGELFF. In DNA form, the CDR3 reads TGCGCCAGCAGTAAAACGGCCCAGGGAGCGGCCGGGGAGCTGTTTTTT.

The chain joins TRBV5-4 to TRBJ2-7; the D gene is possibly TRBD2 (6 bases). Trimming shortened V by 7 bases and J by 7 bases, and 15 bases separated the two germline ends. The germline V gene has CDR1 SGHNT and CDR2 YYREEE (reference sequence). This CDR3 has 12 amino acids. Here the CDR3 reads CASHHARGEQYV. The DNA of the CDR3 is TGTGCCAGCCACCATGCTCGGGGGGAGCAGTACGTC.

The rearrangement joins TRBV16 to TRBJ1-5, with D maybe TRBD1 (5 bases). Trimming shortened V by 2 bases and J by 3 bases, and 8 bases separated the two germline ends. From germline, CDR1 is KGHSY and CDR2 FQNENV. This CDR3 spans 14 amino acids. The CDR3 nucleotides are TGTGCCAGCAGCCAACAGGGTTTCAATCAGCCCCAGCATTTT. This encodes CASSQQGFNQPQHF.

This clone was counted between two and nine times. The rearrangement joins TRBV2 to TRBJ2-5, with D uncertain. V was pared by 1 base and J by 1 base, with 13 bases between. The CDR3 covers 16 residues. Germline CDR1 is SNHLY and CDR2 is FYNNEI. The CDR3 bases are TGTGCCAGCAGTGAAGAGATGGGCGGTCGCCAAGAGACCCAGTACTTC. Amino acid sequence: CASSEEMGGRQETQYF.

The rearrangement uses TRBV2 and TRBJ2-3; the match to TRBD1 covers 12 bases. The J segment lost 2 bases and the V segment lost 9 bases, leaving 9 bases of the junction unmatched. The CDR3 consists of 16 residues. Germline values: CDR1 SNHLY, CDR2 FYNNEI. The CDR3: CAREKGTGGYTDTQYF. DNA for the CDR3: TGTGCCAGGGAGAAGGGGACAGGGGGCTACACAGATACGCAGTATTTT.

This sequence joins TRBV30 and TRBJ2-7; TRBD1 agrees at 10 bases. The germline V gene has CDR1 GTSNPN and CDR2 SVGIG (reference sequence). CDR3 size: 14 residues. The ends lost 2 bases at V and 3 bases at J; junction bases unmatched: 4. DNA for the CDR3: TGTGCCTGGAGTCCCGGGACAGGGGACTACGAGCAGTACTTC. This codes for CAWSPGTGDYEQYF.

The rearrangement joins TRBV4-2 to TRBJ2-5; D uncertain. V lost 0 bases and J lost 5, with 7 bases in between. The CDR3 is made up of 13 amino acids. Per the germline V gene, CDR1 is LGHNA and CDR2 is YNFKEQ. The CDR3 sequence: CASSQDARETQYF. CDR3 nucleotide sequence: TGTGCCAGCAGCCAAGATGCTCGGGAGACCCAGTACTTC.

This CDR3 reads CASSSTGTAGNTIYF. The CDR3 DNA sequence: TGTGCCAGCAGCTCTACCGGGACGGCTGGAAACACCATATATTTT. The chain employs TRBV9 and TRBJ1-3; TRBD1 might be the D (5 bases). CDR1 is SGDLS, CDR2 YYNGEE, per germline. V shed 4 bases and J shed 2 bases, with 13 bases lying between them. This CDR3 comprises 15 residues.

The CDR3 nucleotides read TGTGCCAGCAGTCTTCCCGGACAGGGCCACTATGGCTACACCTTC. This sequence encodes CASSLPGQGHYGYTF. The chain recombines TRBV28 with TRBJ1-2, with 8 positions matching TRBD1. This CDR3 contains 15 residues. Germline loops: CDR1 MDHEN, CDR2 SYDVKM. V shed 5 bases and J 3 bases; nucleotides not matched to a gene: 8.

This clone occurred a few times. The gene calls are TRBV25-1 and TRBJ2-5; D remains ambiguous. In germline, CDR1 is MGHDK, CDR2 SYGVNS. The length of the CDR3 is 15 residues. V lost 6 bases and J 1 base, leaving 15 bases between the germline ends. CDR3 DNA: TGTGCCAGCAGCGAGATCGGGCAGGCCCAAGAGACCCAGTACTTC. Residues: CASSEIGQAQETQYF.

The chain employs TRBV30 and TRBJ2-2; tentatively, D is TRBD2 (5 bases). V lost 2 bases, J lost 6 bases, and 22 bases lay in between. Germline V gene lookup returns CDR1 GTSNPN and CDR2 SVGIG (reference sequence). The CDR3 is 17 residues long. The CDR3 region is CAWSWPSHSRYPGELFF. The CDR3 region has the DNA TGTGCCTGGAGTTGGCCTAGCCATAGTAGGTACCCCGGGGAGCTGTTTTTT.

This clone was detected once. The chain links TRBV2 to TRBJ2-3, with 11 nucleotides matching TRBD2. Per germline, CDR1 SNHLY and CDR2 FYNNEI. After removal of 7 bases from V and 3 bases from J, the junction contained 9 bases not matched to a gene. CDR3 size: 16 residues. The CDR3, as DNA: TGTGCCAGCATAAGACTAGCGGGACACGGGACAGATACGCAGTATTTT. Translating it yields CASIRLAGHGTDTQYF.

The V and J genes are TRBV7-2 and TRBJ2-3, with 9 bases that match TRBD2. J was trimmed by 5 bases and V by 4 bases; bases with no gene match: 4. Germline-derived CDR1 and CDR2 are SGHTA and FQGNSA. CDR3 size: 14 residues. The CDR3 sequence is CASSSIAGVDTQYF. In DNA, the CDR3 is TGTGCCAGCAGCTCGATAGCGGGGGTAGATACGCAGTATTTT.

This clone appeared a few times. The genes are TRBV16 and TRBJ1-4; 7 bases match TRBD1. Germline CDR1 and CDR2: KGHSY and FQNENV. The CDR3 sequence is 16 residues long. With V trimmed by 4 bases and J by 5 bases, 10 bases remained unmatched. The CDR3 loop is CASSPRNRGLNEKLFF. For the CDR3, the DNA is TGTGCCAGCAGCCCGAGGAACAGGGGATTAAATGAAAAACTGTTTTTT.

A single count supports this clone. V and J are TRBV28 and TRBJ2-3; a possible D gene is TRBD2 (5 bases). Germline V lookup: CDR1 MDHEN, CDR2 SYDVKM. V gave up 5 bases and J gave up 6 bases, with 18 bases separating them. The CDR3 spans 15 residues. The DNA for the CDR3 is TGTGCCAGCAGTACCTGGACCGCCACGGGGGATACGCAGTATTTT. Protein sequence: CASSTWTATGDTQYF.

The chain is built from TRBV7-3 and TRBJ1-1; 10 nucleotides align to TRBD1. Looked up from germline, CDR1 is SGHTA and CDR2 is FQGTGA. The CDR3 extends over 13 amino acids. Losses at the gene ends were 4 bases for V and 7 bases for J; bases not matched to a gene: 3. The CDR3, as DNA: TGTGCCAGCAGCTCTGGACAGGGGGTTGAAGCTTTCTTT. Protein: CASSSGQGVEAFF. The full variable domain, rest sourced from reference TRBV7-3 and TRBJ1-1, is GAGVSQTPSNKVTEKGKYVELRCDPISGHTALYWYRQSLGQGPEFLIYFQGTGAADDSGLPNDRFFAVRPEGSVSTLKIQRTERGDSAVYLCASSSGQGVEAFFGQGTRLTVV.

V gene TRBV7-2 combines with J gene TRBJ1-3; no clear D gene. Trimming stripped 3 bases from V and 2 bases from J, with 8 bases between. The CDR3 spans 14 residues. CDR1 and CDR2 (germline): SGHTA, FQGNSA. CDR3 loop: CASSFVGTGNTIYF. CDR3 coding DNA: TGTGCCAGCAGCTTCGTAGGGACTGGAAACACCATATATTTT.

This rearrangement joins TRBV2 to TRBJ2-6, with D unclear. The V end lost 2 bases, the J end lost 4 bases, and 18 bases lay between the germline ends. CDR3 length: 18 residues. The germline V gene encodes CDR1 SNHLY and CDR2 FYNNEI. This CDR3 reads CASSESQWGMVGANVLTF. The CDR3 DNA follows: TGTGCCAGCAGTGAAAGTCAGTGGGGAATGGTAGGGGCCAACGTCCTGACTTTC.

J is TRBJ1-3 and V is TRBV2; D unclear. The CDR3 runs 15 residues. Germline loops: CDR1 SNHLY, CDR2 FYNNEI. V was pared by 1 base and J by 0 bases, with 7 bases between. CDR3 coding DNA: TGTGCCAGCAGTGAAGAAGGAGTCTCTGGAAACACCATATATTTT. Translating it yields CASSEEGVSGNTIYF.

Within the sample, this clone is large. The V gene is TRBV4-1, the J gene TRBJ1-3; no definite D call. The V end was cut by 1 base, the J end by 3 bases, with 7 bases between. Per germline, CDR1 MGHRA and CDR2 YSYEKL. This CDR3 is 14 amino acids long. The CDR3 nucleotides read TGCGCCAGCAGCCAAGCCCAAATTGGAAACACCATATATTTT. Its translation is CASSQAQIGNTIYF.

The J gene is TRBJ2-4, the V gene TRBV5-1; 12 bases are shared with TRBD2. From germline, CDR1 is SGHRS and CDR2 YFSETQ. Trimming cost V 5 bases and J 1 base; bases outside gene matches: 13. This CDR3 region has 19 residues. This chain's CDR3 is CASSSEPGLAGIAKNIQYF. CDR3 DNA: TGCGCCAGCAGTTCTGAACCCGGACTAGCGGGGATCGCCAAAAACATTCAGTACTTC.

The CDR3: CASSPHPQRELSTDTQYF. The CDR3, as DNA: TGTGCCAGCAGCCCACACCCCCAGCGGGAGCTAAGCACAGATACGCAGTATTTT. The V and J genes are TRBV7-8 and TRBJ2-3, with 8 bases fitting TRBD2. The germline CDR1 and CDR2 sequences are SGHVS and FQNEAQ. The J segment lost 0 bases and the V segment lost 5 bases, leaving 13 bases of the junction unmatched. The CDR3 length is 18 residues.

A word on this clone: Other nucleotide sequences from this sample produce the same CDR3. The gene calls are TRBV19 and TRBJ1-1; D call uncertain. The V and J ends lost 3 bases and 1 base respectively, with 6 bases between them. From germline, CDR1 is LNHDA and CDR2 SQIVND (reference sequence). This CDR3 comprises 13 residues. CDR3 DNA sequence: TGTGCCAGTAGTATCGGCGGGAACACTGAAGCTTTCTTT. Its translation is CASSIGGNTEAFF. Drawing the rest from reference TRBV19 and TRBJ1-1, the complete variable domain is DGGITQSPKYLFRKEGQNVTLSCEQNLNHDAMYWYRQDPGQGLRLIYYSQIVNDFQKGDIAEGYSVSREKKESFPLTVTSAQKNPTAFYLCASSIGGNTEAFFGQGTRLTVV.

V gene TRBV7-8 combines with J gene TRBJ2-2, with TRBD1 as a possible D gene (5 bases). The CDR3 is 16 residues long. With 2 bases removed from V and 4 bases from J, the gap between germline ends came to 14 bases. The germline CDR1 and CDR2 sequences are SGHVS and FQNEAQ. CDR3 sequence: CASSLFGRVGTGELFF. As DNA, the CDR3 is TGTGCCAGCAGCTTATTTGGCAGGGTAGGCACCGGGGAGCTGTTTTTT.

The J gene is TRBJ1-1, the V gene TRBV5-4; 8 bases match TRBD1. CDR3 length: 16 residues. The germline V gene encodes CDR1 SGHNT and CDR2 YYREEE (reference sequence). V shed 2 bases and J 2 bases; nucleotides not matched to a gene: 8. CDR3 sequence: CASSFQGARVNTEAFF. The CDR3 DNA reads as TGTGCCAGCAGCTTCCAGGGGGCGCGAGTTAACACTGAAGCTTTCTTT.